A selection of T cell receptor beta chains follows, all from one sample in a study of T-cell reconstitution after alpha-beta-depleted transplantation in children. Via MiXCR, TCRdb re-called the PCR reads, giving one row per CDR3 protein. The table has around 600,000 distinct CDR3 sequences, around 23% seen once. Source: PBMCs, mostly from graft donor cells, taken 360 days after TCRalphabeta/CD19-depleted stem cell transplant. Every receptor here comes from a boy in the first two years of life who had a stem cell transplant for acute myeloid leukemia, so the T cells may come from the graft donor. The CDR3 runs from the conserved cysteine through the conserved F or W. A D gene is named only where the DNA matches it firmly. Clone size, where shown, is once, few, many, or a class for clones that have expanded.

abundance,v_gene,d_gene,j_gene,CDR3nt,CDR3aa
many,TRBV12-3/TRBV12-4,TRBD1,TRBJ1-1,TGTGCCAGCAGTCGGGACAGGACGAACACTGAAGCTTTCTTT,CASSRDRTNTEAFF
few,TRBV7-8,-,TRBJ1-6,TGTGCCAGCAGCTTAGGCTCCGTTCGGGGGGATAATTCACCCCTCCACTTT,CASSLGSVRGDNSPLHF
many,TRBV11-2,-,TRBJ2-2,TGTGCCAGCAGCCAACCGGGACTCCCCAACACCGGGGAGCTGTTTTTT,CASSQPGLPNTGELFF
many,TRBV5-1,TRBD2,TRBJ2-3,TGCGCCAGCAGCTCAGAAGCGGGGGCAAGCACAGATACGCAGTATTTT,CASSSEAGASTDTQYF
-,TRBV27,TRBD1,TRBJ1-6,TGTGCCAGCAGTTACGGGACAGGGGGCGCCGATTCACCCCTCCACTTT,CASSYGTGGADSPLHF
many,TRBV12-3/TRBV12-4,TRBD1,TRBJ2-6,TGTGCCAGCAGTTTCGAGACAGGGTCCTCTGGGGCCAACGTCCTGACTTTC,CASSFETGSSGANVLTF
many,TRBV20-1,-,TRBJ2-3,TGCAGTGCTCCCAGAGGTGGTACGGCGAGCGATACGCAGTATTTT,CSAPRGGTASDTQYF
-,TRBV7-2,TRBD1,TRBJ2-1,TGTGCCAGCAGCTTTCCCAGGACAGGGAAAAATGAGCAGTTCTTC,CASSFPRTGKNEQFF
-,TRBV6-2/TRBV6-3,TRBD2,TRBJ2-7,TGTGCCAGCAGTTACCGAGACGCGGGGGGGCCGAACGAGCAGTACTTC,CASSYRDAGGPNEQYF
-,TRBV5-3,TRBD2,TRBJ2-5,TGTGCCAGAAGCTTGGTCGCCACGGGAGGTTCCCAAGAGACCCAGTACTTC,CARSLVATGGSQETQYF
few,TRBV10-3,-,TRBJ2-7,TGTGCCATTGCCGATCCCGCGTACCCAGGGAATCGGAGCTCCTACGAGCAGTACTTC,CAIADPAYPGNRSSYEQYF
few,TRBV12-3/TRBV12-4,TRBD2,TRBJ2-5,TGTGCCAGCAGTTTAGCTGGACTAGACCAAGAGACCCAGTACTTC,CASSLAGLDQETQYF
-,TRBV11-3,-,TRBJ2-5,TGTGCCAGCAGCTTAACTTGGGGAGACGGAGAGACCCAGTACTTC,CASSLTWGDGETQYF
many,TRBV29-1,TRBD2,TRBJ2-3,TGCAGCGTGTATCCGATAGCGGGGGGTTACGCAGATACGCAGTATTTT,CSVYPIAGGYADTQYF
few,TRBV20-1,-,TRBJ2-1,TGCAGTGCTAGAAGACCCAGGGGTAGCTCCTACAATGAGCAGTTCTTC,CSARRPRGSSYNEQFF
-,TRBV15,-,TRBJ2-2,TGTGCCACCAGCCGGACAGCATTCGCGAACACCGGGGAGCTGTTTTTT,CATSRTAFANTGELFF
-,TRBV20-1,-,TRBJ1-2,TGCAGTGCTAGAGTCGGCAGGGAACGGTATGGCTACACCTTC,CSARVGRERYGYTF
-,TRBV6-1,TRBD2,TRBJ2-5,TGTGCCAGCAGGCCGGGGGGTTCAGAGACCCAGTACTTC,CASRPGGSETQYF
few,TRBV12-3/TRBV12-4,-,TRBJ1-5,TGTGCCAGCAGTTTTGGAGAGCCTCGTAATCAGCCCCAGCATTTT,CASSFGEPRNQPQHF
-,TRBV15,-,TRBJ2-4,TGTGCCACCAGCAGAGATTTTAGCGGAGCCAAAAACATTCAGTACTTC,CATSRDFSGAKNIQYF
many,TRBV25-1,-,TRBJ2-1,TGTGCCACCAAACAGGGCTCCTACAATGAGCAGTTCTTC,CATKQGSYNEQFF
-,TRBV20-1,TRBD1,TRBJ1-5,TGCAGTGCTACCTCAGGGGGCCGCAATCAGCCCCAGCATTTT,CSATSGGRNQPQHF
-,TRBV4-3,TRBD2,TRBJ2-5,TGCGCCAGCAGCCGCACCGATCCGGGACTAGCGGGGCAAGAGACCCAGTACTTC,CASSRTDPGLAGQETQYF
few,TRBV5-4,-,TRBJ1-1,TGTGCCAGCAGCTTGGCCAAGGGGCAGAACACTGAAGCTTTCTTT,CASSLAKGQNTEAFF
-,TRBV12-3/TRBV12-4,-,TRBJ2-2,TGTGCCAGCAGTTTTAAGGGTGGCGGGGAGCTGTTTTTT,CASSFKGGGELFF
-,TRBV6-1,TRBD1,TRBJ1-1,TGTGCCAGCAGTCCTCCGGGACAGGGCCCTGGGAACACTGAAGCTTTCTTT,CASSPPGQGPGNTEAFF
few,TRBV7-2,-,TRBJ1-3,TGTGCCAGCAGCTTAGGGTCAGTCGCTGGAAACACCATATATTTT,CASSLGSVAGNTIYF
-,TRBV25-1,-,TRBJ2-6,TGTGCCAGCAGTGGTGTGTTCTCTGGGGCCAACGTCCTGACTTTC,CASSGVFSGANVLTF
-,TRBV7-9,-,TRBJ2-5,TGTGCCAGCAGCCACCTTGGGGGTGGGGAGACCCAGTACTTC,CASSHLGGGETQYF
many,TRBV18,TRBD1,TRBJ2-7,TGTGCCAGCTCACGGGGACAGGGAAACGACGAGCAGTACTTC,CASSRGQGNDEQYF
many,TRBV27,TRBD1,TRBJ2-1,TGTGCCAGCAGTTTAAGGTTTACAGGGGGCTTCAATGAGCAGTTCTTC,CASSLRFTGGFNEQFF
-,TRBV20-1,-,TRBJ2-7,TGCAGTGCTAGAGAAGCGGGCCGAGAAAACCTGTACGAGCAGTACTTC,CSAREAGRENLYEQYF
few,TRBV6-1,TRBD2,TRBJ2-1,TGTGCCAGCAGTGGAAAACCCGGACTAGCGGTCTACAATGAGCAGTTCTTC,CASSGKPGLAVYNEQFF
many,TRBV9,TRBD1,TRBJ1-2,TGTGCCAGCAGCGCTCAGGGGGACTATGGCTACACCTTC,CASSAQGDYGYTF
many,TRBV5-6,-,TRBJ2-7,TGTGCCAGCAGCTTGGTTGGGGGGGCAATTCGGGAGCAGTACTTC,CASSLVGGAIREQYF
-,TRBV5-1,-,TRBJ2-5,TGCGCCAGCAGCTTGCATTCGGGGAAGGAGACCCAGTACTTC,CASSLHSGKETQYF
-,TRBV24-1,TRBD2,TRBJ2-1,TGTGCCACCAGCCCGACTAGCGGGGGGGCGCCTGGAAATGAGCAGTTCTTC,CATSPTSGGAPGNEQFF
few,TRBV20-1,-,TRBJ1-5,TGCAGTGCTAGAGATGCCAGACAGAGGAATCAGCCCCAGCATTTT,CSARDARQRNQPQHF
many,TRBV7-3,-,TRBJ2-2,TGTGCCAGCAGCGCTGCGGGGACCGGGGAGCTGTTTTTT,CASSAAGTGELFF
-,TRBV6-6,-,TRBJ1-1,TGTGCCAGCATCAAGAGGGACCGGTCCGAAGCTTTCTTT,CASIKRDRSEAFF
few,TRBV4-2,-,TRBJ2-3,TGTGCCAGCAGCCGTACCGAGGGGGGCCAGGGAGATACGCAGTATTTT,CASSRTEGGQGDTQYF
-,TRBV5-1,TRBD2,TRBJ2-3,TGCGCCAGCAGCTTGGTCACTAGCGGGGTGCCGGATACGCAGTATTTT,CASSLVTSGVPDTQYF
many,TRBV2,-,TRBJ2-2,TGTGCCAGCATCGGCACCGGGGAGCTGTTTTTT,CASIGTGELFF
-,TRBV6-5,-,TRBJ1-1,TGTGCCAGCAGTTACTCCTTGGACACTGAAGCTTTCTTT,CASSYSLDTEAFF
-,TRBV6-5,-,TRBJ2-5,TGTGCCAGCAGTTACCCCGGGGCAGGGGAGACCCAGTACTTC,CASSYPGAGETQYF
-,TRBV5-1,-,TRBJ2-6,TGCGCCAGCAGCCCAGACTCTGGGGCCAACGTCCTGACTTTC,CASSPDSGANVLTF
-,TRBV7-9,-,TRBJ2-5,TGTGCCAGCAGCTTAGTTGTGGAGGAGGCCCAGTACTTC,CASSLVVEEAQYF